The rows below give T cell receptor beta chains drawn from one sample of a study of T cell responses to AZD1222 COVID-19 vaccine. Clones were read by immunoSEQ multiplex PCR, and TCRdb kept only the in-frame ones, dropping some. Among 150,000 to 200,000 clones listed, about 90% were seen once. The input for sequencing was peripheral blood, taken 28 days after the second AZD1222 dose. These TCRs come from an adult who received the AZD1222 COVID-19 vaccine. CDR3s include the opening cysteine and the closing phenylalanine or tryptophan. D genes are given only for firm matches. Size tells how often a clone was seen (once, few, many) or the class of an expanded clone, and some rows leave it out.

clone_size,j_call,v_call,cdr3_length,d_call,cdr3_nt,cdr3_aa
.,TRBJ2-7,TRBV15,15,.,TGTGCCACCAGCAGAGATAGGGGATCGGCCTACGAGCAGTACTTC,CATSRDRGSAYEQYF
.,TRBJ1-4,TRBV7-2,15,TRBD1,TGTGCCAGCAGCCGCGGGGGACAGGGCACTGAAAAACTGTTTTTT,CASSRGGQGTEKLFF
.,TRBJ2-1,TRBV7-3,15,TRBD2,TGTGCCAGCAGCTTAATACTAGCGGCCTACAATGAGCAGTTCTTC,CASSLILAAYNEQFF
.,TRBJ1-1,TRBV4-3,16,.,TGCGCCAGCAGCCAAGGTCCGCGGGCAGGGGCGACTGAAGCTTTCTTT,CASSQGPRAGATEAFF
.,TRBJ1-4,TRBV5-1,16,TRBD1,TGCGCCAGCAGCCCCTGGAGCGGACAGGGGAATGAAAAACTGTTTTTT,CASSPWSGQGNEKLFF
.,TRBJ1-1,TRBV3-1/TRBV3-2,15,.,TGTGCCAGCAGCCAAGATCTGACAACTAACACTGAAGCTTTCTTT,CASSQDLTTNTEAFF
.,TRBJ2-7,TRBV28,14,.,TGTGCCAGCAGTTTCGGGATAGGGACCTACGAGCAGTACTTC,CASSFGIGTYEQYF
.,TRBJ1-6,TRBV19,14,.,TGTGCCAGTAGTGACAGCGGAACTAATTCACCCCTCCACTTT,CASSDSGTNSPLHF
.,TRBJ1-2,TRBV19,11,.,TGTGCCGGGGGGGGAGTTGATGGCTACACCTTC,CAGGGVDGYTF
.,TRBJ2-1,TRBV5-4,16,TRBD2,TGTGCCAGCAGCTTGGCCTCGACTAGCGGGAATCGGGAGCAGTTCTTC,CASSLASTSGNREQFF
.,TRBJ1-1,TRBV30,14,TRBD1,TGTGCCTGGAGTGATGACAGGGGCCTGGTGATCGCTTTCTTT,CAWSDDRGLVIAFF
.,TRBJ2-2,TRBV9,16,TRBD2,TGTGCCAGCAGCCTTAGCGGGAGGGCCCCCGCCGGGGAGCTGTTTTTT,CASSLSGRAPAGELFF
.,TRBJ1-1,TRBV11-1,14,TRBD1,TGTGCCAGCAGCCCGACAGGGGCCCACACTGAAGCTTTCTTT,CASSPTGAHTEAFF
.,TRBJ2-7,TRBV19,15,TRBD1,TGTGCCAGTAGTCTTTGGACAGGGGGCGGGTACGAGCAGTACTTC,CASSLWTGGGYEQYF
once,TRBJ1-5,TRBV24-1,14,.,TGTGCCACCAGCGACGGGGTCGCGGCAGGGCCCCAGCATTTT,CATSDGVAAGPQHF
.,TRBJ1-2,TRBV28,13,.,TGTGCCAGCAGTCGGACAAACAACTATGGCTACACCTTC,CASSRTNNYGYTF
.,TRBJ1-5,TRBV27,15,TRBD1,TGTGCCAGCAGTCGTACAGGGGGCTTCAATCAGCCCCAGCATTTT,CASSRTGGFNQPQHF
once,TRBJ2-1,TRBV3-1/TRBV3-2,16,TRBD2,TGTGCCAGCAGCCTCAATAGCGGGAACTCCTACAATGAGCAGTTCTTC,CASSLNSGNSYNEQFF
.,TRBJ1-5,TRBV30,13,.,TGTGCCTGGGGGGAGGGCAGCAATCAGCCCCAGCATTTT,CAWGEGSNQPQHF
.,TRBJ2-5,TRBV20-1,11,.,TGCAGTGCTAAAAGGGGGGAGACCCAGTACTTC,CSAKRGETQYF
.,TRBJ2-1,TRBV5-6,14,.,TGTGCCAGCAGCTCCAGCCCCGGGGGTAATGAGCAGTTCTTC,CASSSSPGGNEQFF
.,TRBJ1-2,TRBV18,15,TRBD1,TGTGCCAGCTCACCAGCCGGGACAGCCCTAGGAGGCTACACCTTC,CASSPAGTALGGYTF